These T cell receptor beta chains were read from a single sample in a study of early T cells in non-severe SARS-CoV-2 infection. From the 5' RACE reads, TCRdb called clonotypes with MiXCR, one entry per CDR3 protein. The sample has approximately 90,000 distinct CDR3 sequences, approximately 17% seen once. This specimen was whole blood, taken at baseline. These receptors all stem from an adult who was a healthcare worker with PCR-confirmed SARS-CoV-2 infection or an uninfected control (not recorded which). Both conserved end residues are part of each CDR3. Fields, in order: D gene, J gene, clone size, V gene, CDR3 protein, CDR3 DNA. The D gene is left open where the match is weak. Where a row states a size, it is once, few, many or the class of an expanded clone; other rows omit it.

>.|TRBJ1-6|few|TRBV27
CASSFEDGRNSPLHF
TGTGCCAGCAGTTTCGAGGACGGACGTAATTCACCCCTCCACTTT
>TRBD1|TRBJ2-4|many|TRBV28
CASSPGGVQYF
TGTGCCAGCAGTCCAGGGGGAGTTCAGTACTTC
>.|TRBJ1-1|few|TRBV29-1
CSVGDTEAFF
TGCAGCGTTGGAGACACTGAAGCTTTCTTT
>.|TRBJ1-6|many|TRBV28
CASSLRGSLHF
TGTGCCAGCAGTTTAAGGGGATCCCTCCACTTT
>.|TRBJ2-6|.|TRBV7-9
CASSLGGLSSGANVLTF
TGTGCCAGCAGCTTAGGGGGCCTGAGCTCTGGGGCCAACGTCCTGACTTTC
>.|TRBJ2-7|.|TRBV29-1
CSVQGSGYEQYF
TGCAGCGTGCAGGGTTCAGGGTACGAGCAGTACTTC
>.|TRBJ2-4|.|TRBV4-2
CASSQDGAKVAKNIQYF
TGTGCCAGCAGCCAAGATGGGGCGAAAGTAGCCAAAAACATTCAGTACTTC
>TRBD1|TRBJ2-7|few|TRBV7-9
CASSPGQGNIGQYF
TGTGCCAGCAGCCCGGGACAGGGTAATATCGGGCAGTACTTC
>.|TRBJ2-3|.|TRBV12-3/TRBV12-4
CASSLPLLGGNTQYF
TGTGCCAGCAGTTTGCCCCTATTGGGGGGAAATACGCAGTATTTT
>TRBD2|TRBJ2-1|few|TRBV9
CASSTSGTSYNEQFF
TGTGCCAGCAGCACCTCCGGGACTAGTTACAATGAGCAGTTCTTC
>TRBD1|TRBJ1-2|few|TRBV5-1
CASSFGQGNYLNYGYTF
TGCGCCAGCAGCTTCGGACAGGGTAATTATTTGAACTATGGCTACACCTTC
>.|TRBJ2-2|many|TRBV7-2
CASSPSMGTGELFF
TGTGCCAGCAGCCCTAGCATGGGGACCGGGGAGCTGTTTTTT
>TRBD2|TRBJ2-1|.|TRBV5-1
CASSLRASGRIRNEQFF
TGCGCCAGCAGCTTGAGGGCTAGCGGGAGAATTCGCAATGAGCAGTTCTTC
>.|TRBJ1-1|.|TRBV2
CASSYTGGEAFF
TGTGCCAGCAGTTATACAGGCGGAGAAGCTTTCTTT
>.|TRBJ2-5|few|TRBV20-1
CSARRVAEYQETQYF
TGCAGTGCTAGAAGGGTAGCGGAGTACCAAGAGACCCAGTACTTC
>.|TRBJ2-2|.|TRBV6-6
CASSYSTGELFF
TGTGCCAGCAGTTACTCGACCGGGGAGCTGTTTTTT
>TRBD2|TRBJ2-7|few|TRBV7-8
CASSSGLGAYEQYF
TGTGCCAGCAGTTCGGGACTAGGAGCCTACGAGCAGTACTTC
>.|TRBJ2-3|.|TRBV18
CASSRGGVADTQYF
TGTGCCAGCTCACGGGGTGGAGTGGCAGATACGCAGTATTTT
>.|TRBJ1-1|many|TRBV9
CASSADDGSTEAFF
TGTGCCAGCAGTGCTGACGACGGGAGCACTGAAGCTTTCTTT
>TRBD1|TRBJ2-7|few|TRBV28
CASSLGQGDEQYF
TGTGCCAGCAGTTTAGGACAGGGTGACGAGCAGTACTTC
>.|TRBJ2-5|.|TRBV20-1
CSARAPRDPTYQETQYF
TGCAGTGCTAGAGCCCCCAGGGACCCCACCTACCAAGAGACCCAGTACTTC
>.|TRBJ2-3|few|TRBV20-1
CSARDPSNTQYF
TGCAGTGCTAGAGACCCGAGCAATACGCAGTATTTT